This TCR beta chain is from a study of cytomegalovirus exposure and HLA in healthy donors (dated by TCRdb to about 2017). Regarding the research as a whole: According to a later analysis, one platform produced both the roughly 110 validation repertoires and the roughly 650 repertoires of the first cohort. The aim of the study was to test whether cataloging public T cell receptors could identify signatures of past pathogen exposure. A separate validation cohort of roughly 130 different subjects was used in addition to the approximately 700-subject first cohort. The study combined high-throughput TCR immunosequencing, statistical association of individual TCRs with disease status, and machine learning to predict cytomegalovirus infection status. Broader findings and caveats from the paper: A later analysis had no HLA typing for the validation cohort, so co-occurrence there was scored across all 130 or so repertoires. According to the authors, the approach could potentially be generalized to other disease states and immunological phenotypes. The classifier was reported to diagnose cytomegalovirus status with high specificity and sensitivity in both the original and validation cohorts. In a later analysis, TCRs clustered in the first cohort were found to also tend to co-occur in the roughly 120 validation repertoires, with about 94% of cluster scores above 0. Across donors, most TCR sequences were observed very rarely, whereas some public TCRs were present in many individuals. In the study, 150 to 200 TCR beta chains were listed as associated with cytomegalovirus. In vitro tests confirmed that three of the cytomegalovirus-associated TCR beta chains recognize cytomegalovirus antigens.

Donors formed part of the validation cohort, which comprised about 130 subjects and was distinct from the first cohort of some 700 subjects. Here V drops 6 bases and J drops 3 bases, and the junction holds 8 bases not matched to any gene. There are 15 amino acids in the CDR3, from cysteine to phenylalanine inclusive. Just CDR3 DNA is preserved here, 45 bases in frame from base 1. Looking up the germline V gene (reference sequence) yields CDR1 LNHDA and CDR2 SQIVND. Comment on this clone: Its antigen is currently not known. Base-call qualities are not available, and no considerably larger clone is one nucleotide away.

Preparation of the library involved the immunoSEQ multiplex PCR assay. The original pipeline was this. To diagnose cytomegalovirus status from the catalog of TCR beta chain sequences, a statistical classification framework was built. TCRdb obtained this table from immuneACCESS and retained in-frame rearrangements with V and J assigned. These tables miss some clones; where compared with another copy, unresolved V genes account for less than half of the shortfall, and the remainder is unexplained. The D gene and trimming were derived from the DNA, and the V and J assignments and clone size from that table. The sample table records 160,000 or so clones; approximately 90% of these occur just once. The top ten clonotypes cover 2.5% to 3.5% of the sample.

The sample was PBMCs. Recombination connected TRBV19 to TRBJ2-7, with TRBD1 identical over 10 junction bases. The sequence came from a man aged 18 to 29 in good health and CMV-seronegative. The DNA is as follows: TGTGCCAGTAGGCCCGGGACAGGGGTGTTCTACGAGCAGTACTTC. Its product reads: CASRPGTGVFYEQYF. Supplemented by the reference TRBV19 and TRBJ2-7 proteins around the CDR3, the complete variable domain is DGGITQSPKYLFRKEGQNVTLSCEQNLNHDAMYWYRQDPGQGLRLIYYSQIVNDFQKGDIAEGYSVSREKKESFPLTVTSAQKNPTAFYLCASRPGTGVFYEQYFGPGTRLTVT.